This TCR beta chain was captured by sequencing in a study of OX40 agonist ivuxolimab in advanced cancers. Study-wide context: Dosing consisted of intravenous ivuxolimab at 0.01 to 10 mg/kg every 2 weeks.

Produced via immunoSEQ multiplex PCR; TCRdb's table is partial and in-frame only. In the table there are around 66,000 clones, less than 85% of which are singletons. The clonotype comes from an adult with an advanced solid tumor such as melanoma, head and neck, liver or kidney cancer. The starting material was CD4+ or CD8+ T cells sorted from blood, obtained in a trial of the OX40 agonist ivuxolimab.

CDR3 residues: CASSSPFRLAGRRNEQFF. The CDR3 region has the DNA TGTGCCAGCAGCTCACCTTTTAGGCTAGCGGGGAGGAGAAATGAGCAGTTCTTC. The chain uses TRBV7-9 and TRBJ2-1; 9 bases fit TRBD2. The CDR3 sequence is 18 residues long. V trimming: 4 bases; J trimming: 7 bases; junction bases outside the gene matches: 17. Germline CDR1 is SEHNR and CDR2 is FQNEAQ (reference sequence).